Sequencing of this TCR beta chain was carried out in a study of T cell responses to AZD1222 COVID-19 vaccine. Findings and caveats of the study: Donors were chiefly white British, with a greater number of females, and clonal diversity was perhaps underestimated. Unmutated variant regions reportedly attract nearly half of all spike-specific TCRs.

Comments on this clone: Its antigen remains unidentified.

Here immunoSEQ multiplex PCR was the method, and the copy in TCRdb shows in-frame clones only, minus some. Of roughly 140,000 clones detected, around nine tenths appear once; the ten largest clones hold around 5.2%. The germline gives CDR1 SGHTA, CDR2 FQGTGA. The J segment lost 4 bases and the V segment lost 2 bases, leaving 6 bases of the junction unmatched. The CDR3 extends over 16 amino acids. V and J are TRBV7-3 and TRBJ2-1; 9 nucleotides agree with TRBD2. This clonotype was obtained from an adult in good health. Sequencing was performed on peripheral blood, taken on day 0 of AZD1222 vaccination. The DNA of the CDR3 is TGTGCCAGCAGCTTATTTCCTAGCGGGGATTACAATGAGCAGTTCTTC. This translates into CASSLFPSGDYNEQFF.